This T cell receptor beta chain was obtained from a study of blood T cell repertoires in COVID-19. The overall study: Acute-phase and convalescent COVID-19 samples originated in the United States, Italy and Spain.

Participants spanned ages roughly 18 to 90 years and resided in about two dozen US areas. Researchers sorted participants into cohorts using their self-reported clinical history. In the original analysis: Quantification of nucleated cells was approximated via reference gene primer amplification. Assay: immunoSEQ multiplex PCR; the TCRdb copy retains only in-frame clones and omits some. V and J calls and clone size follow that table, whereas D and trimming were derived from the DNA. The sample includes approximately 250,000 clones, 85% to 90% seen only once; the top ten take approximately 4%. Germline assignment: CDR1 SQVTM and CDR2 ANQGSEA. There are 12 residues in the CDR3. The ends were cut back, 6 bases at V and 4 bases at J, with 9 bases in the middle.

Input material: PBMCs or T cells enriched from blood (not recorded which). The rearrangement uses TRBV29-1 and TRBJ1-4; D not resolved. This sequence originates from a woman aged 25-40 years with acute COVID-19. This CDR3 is CSVAVLNEKLFF. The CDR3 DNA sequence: TGCAGCGTCGCAGTGCTTAATGAAAAACTGTTTTTT.